This TCR beta chain originates from a study of T-cell reconstitution after alpha-beta-depleted transplantation in children. Library preparation (for TCRbeta) was performed with unique molecular identifiers. MiXCR, applied by TCRdb to the PCR reads, yields one record per CDR3 protein. The table has about 610,000 distinct CDR3 sequences, roughly 10% seen once. V was pared by 5 bases and J by 7 bases, with 19 bases between. CDR1 SGHTS and CDR2 YDEGEE come from the germline V gene. The length of the CDR3 is 14 residues. This clonotype was counted at least ten times. The sequences come from PBMCs from the stem cell graft donor, collected from the stem cell graft. The source of this sequence is a human donor who donated a stem cell graft to a child with acute myeloid leukemia. This chain joins TRBV5-8 and TRBJ2-7, with D possibly being TRBD1 (6 bases). In nucleotides, the CDR3 is TGTGCCAGCAGGTTCAGGGGAGTTCTGGGAGAGCAGTACTTC. Translating gives CASRFRGVLGEQYF.